This is a list of T cell receptor beta chains from one sample in a study of vaccination and CD4 T cells after COVID-19. TCRdb called the PCR reads again in MiXCR, with one record for every CDR3 protein. The data contain 9,000 to 10,000 distinct CDR3 sequences, roughly two fifths of them singletons. These receptors are not linked to any known antigen. Sequencing was performed on CD4+ T cells from blood, cultured in vitro. These receptors were taken from a human donor in good health. CDR3s leave out the opening cysteine and the closing phenylalanine or tryptophan. Fields, in order: clone size, V gene, D gene, J gene, CDR3 protein. A D gene is named only where the DNA matches it firmly. Where a row states a size, it is once, few, many or the class of an expanded clone; other rows omit it.

-,TRBV20-1,-,TRBJ2-7,SAGLTPSLEQY
-,TRBV9,-,TRBJ2-5,ASSSQGGTLLKETQY
-,TRBV20-1,-,TRBJ1-1,SVRGYTEAF
-,TRBV7-7,-,TRBJ2-2,ASSSSRVTGELF
-,TRBV7-7,TRBD2,TRBJ2-3,ASSAGGGTDTQY
-,TRBV6-2/TRBV6-3,-,TRBJ2-3,ASRHVGGTDTQY
medium-sized,TRBV27,TRBD1,TRBJ1-1,ASTKTGGTEAF
-,TRBV30,-,TRBJ2-7,AWSEGASEQY
-,TRBV6-1,TRBD1,TRBJ1-2,ASNTLGQGALINYGYT
-,TRBV7-9,-,TRBJ2-3,ASSSTSTDTQY
-,TRBV6-2/TRBV6-3,-,TRBJ1-1,ASSYGGASFTEAF
-,TRBV7-8,-,TRBJ2-2,ASSLAQAAGTGELF
-,TRBV5-1,-,TRBJ2-7,ASSSQDSRVGEQY
-,TRBV10-3,-,TRBJ1-2,AISQGQSECYT
-,TRBV7-2,-,TRBJ1-2,ASSLGSRGYGYT
-,TRBV7-6,-,TRBJ2-5,ASSRGSVGETQY
-,TRBV6-5,TRBD1,TRBJ2-7,ASSYRRDRGNYEQY
-,TRBV20-1,-,TRBJ1-1,SASIKADTEAF
-,TRBV19,-,TRBJ1-5,ASHDRGQPQH
once,TRBV5-4,-,TRBJ1-1,ASREEAGPTEAF
-,TRBV6-4,-,TRBJ2-3,ASSKDSGTDTQY
-,TRBV19,-,TRBJ2-1,ASSTPTQLAPMKL
-,TRBV20-1,-,TRBJ2-7,SAGVGSLGYEQY
-,TRBV7-2,TRBD2,TRBJ2-7,ASSSPPSGLTGEQY
-,TRBV5-4,-,TRBJ2-4,ASSLDLGGAKNIQY
-,TRBV19,-,TRBJ1-5,ASSGAGRVGDQPQH
-,TRBV20-1,-,TRBJ1-5,SASEASGNQPQH
-,TRBV5-4,-,TRBJ1-1,ASSRSGLNTEAF
-,TRBV7-2,-,TRBJ2-2,ASSLAGVGSAGELF
-,TRBV7-2,-,TRBJ1-1,ASSRETRNTEAF
-,TRBV20-1,TRBD1,TRBJ1-2,SARDSGQSIRGYT
-,TRBV11-2,-,TRBJ2-5,ASSLDVLGGRGTQY
-,TRBV20-1,-,TRBJ2-1,SATAGDGVYNEQF
few,TRBV10-3,-,TRBJ1-2,AISNRSDGYT
few,TRBV20-1,TRBD2,TRBJ2-3,SARASGARTDTQY
few,TRBV2,TRBD1,TRBJ1-5,ASSNRDRGLSPQH
few,TRBV24-1,-,TRBJ2-1,ATSDFTKGDEQF
-,TRBV20-1,-,TRBJ2-1,SARDLSDHYNEQF
-,TRBV19,-,TRBJ2-5,ASSIDWQTLETQY
few,TRBV7-2,-,TRBJ2-4,ASSPTGGRTKNIQY
few,TRBV7-8,-,TRBJ1-1,ASSLITGTNTEAF
few,TRBV19,-,TRBJ1-2,ASSNAGTSNYGYT
few,TRBV5-1,TRBD2,TRBJ2-7,ASSWTLAGPSYEQY
-,TRBV7-6,-,TRBJ1-5,ASNLAGDQPQH
-,TRBV12-3/TRBV12-4,TRBD2,TRBJ2-2,ASIGGWRFTGELF
-,TRBV28,TRBD1,TRBJ1-1,ASSYRGHTEAF
-,TRBV29-1,-,TRBJ1-2,SVEDKDYGYT
-,TRBV6-5,TRBD2,TRBJ2-7,ASSYFSSGGILC
-,TRBV19,-,TRBJ1-5,ASRKGSGQPQH
-,TRBV7-9,-,TRBJ1-1,ASRPGNEAF
few,TRBV20-1,TRBD2,TRBJ2-7,SARSGTASSYEQY
-,TRBV7-2,-,TRBJ2-2,ASSLTGIRNTGELF
few,TRBV28,-,TRBJ1-1,ASSFRALSTGNTEAF
few,TRBV20-1,-,TRBJ2-7,SALDVGLGSKY
-,TRBV30,TRBD1,TRBJ1-5,AWRLTGAPGQPQH
few,TRBV11-2,-,TRBJ1-2,ASSLDRPGALNGYT
-,TRBV28,-,TRBJ1-5,ASSPQGGGGQPQH
-,TRBV5-1,TRBD1,TRBJ2-5,ASSPRGETQY